There are a few counts of the clone carrying this T cell receptor beta chain. Its antigen is as yet unknown. Per the germline V gene, CDR1 is DFQATT and CDR2 is SNEGSKA (reference sequence). With 6 bases clipped from V and 5 bases from J, the junction kept 9 bases outside the gene matches. The length of the CDR3 is 14 residues. Individually, cDNA molecules had unique molecular identifiers attached to them. TCRdb re-called the 5' RACE reads with MiXCR, one entry per CDR3 protein. Of about 60,000 distinct CDR3 sequences in the sample, 9.5% to 15% were seen once. This sample is part of a study of early T cells in non-severe SARS-CoV-2 infection. Study at large: Sequencing of bulk RNA from unsorted whole blood was done, without chain pairing. Study results and limitations: Sequences matched to VDJdb favored anti-spike CD8 responses, while private and CD4 specificities were missed.

This chain uses TRBV20-1 with TRBJ1-2, with 10 nucleotides matching TRBD1. Sequencing was performed on whole blood. This clonotype was obtained from an adult who was a healthcare worker with PCR-confirmed SARS-CoV-2 infection or an uninfected control (not recorded which). CDR3 amino acids: CSAPGTGDFYGYTF. CDR3 nucleotide sequence: TGCAGTGCCCCCGGGACAGGGGATTTTTATGGCTACACCTTC.